These T cell receptor beta chains were read from a single sample in a study of cytomegalovirus exposure and HLA in healthy donors. Measured with immunoSEQ multiplex PCR; TCRdb has only the in-frame clones, and not every one. In the table there are approximately 50,000 clones, 81% of which are singletons. Sequenced material: PBMCs. These receptors were collected from a boy younger than 18 in good health and CMV-seropositive. CDR3s leave out the opening cysteine and the closing phenylalanine or tryptophan. A clone size is listed for some rows: how often the clone was seen (once, few, many), or a class if it is expanded.

clone_size,j_call,v_call,cdr3_aa
few,TRBJ2-7,TRBV15,ATSRVMGEVQY
.,TRBJ2-2,TRBV6-5,ASSQNTGELF
.,TRBJ2-3,TRBV2,AIRRSTDTQY
.,TRBJ2-5,TRBV7-8,ASSLVGDSGTQY
.,TRBJ2-4,TRBV5-6,ASSSTGILAKNIQY
.,TRBJ1-6,TRBV4-1,ASSQELILMSSYNSPLH
.,TRBJ2-1,TRBV2,ASSAPGHRSYNEQF
.,TRBJ2-7,TRBV27,ASSFTPVYEQY
.,TRBJ2-2,TRBV6-6,ASSLQGDTGELF
.,TRBJ2-7,TRBV4-2,ASSQGASSYEQY
.,TRBJ2-4,TRBV7-9,SSSLGGTTDAKNIQY
.,TRBJ1-4,TRBV6-1,ACTPPANEKLF
.,TRBJ1-1,TRBV7-3,ASSLNRGNTEAF
.,TRBJ2-3,TRBV6-6,ASGRTDTQY
once,TRBJ2-7,TRBV7-2,ASSPDQAYEQY
once,TRBJ1-6,TRBV19,ASSLGPYVTLH
.,TRBJ2-5,TRBV15,ATTTRGEGLETQY
.,TRBJ2-7,TRBV6-5,ASTPPTGVSEQY
.,.,TRBV5-6,ASSFEDFGSYEQY
.,TRBJ2-7,TRBV11-2,ASSPHLGYEQY
.,TRBJ2-5,TRBV7-3,ARTTINRGRGGQIETQY
.,TRBJ1-1,TRBV4-1,ASSLETGYTEAF
.,TRBJ2-1,TRBV5-1,ASSLAGSNEQF
.,TRBJ1-1,TRBV5-4,ASSSGDSRSEAF
.,TRBJ2-1,TRBV2,ARRQAGDNEQF
.,TRBJ2-5,TRBV5-1,ASTLGAQETQY
few,TRBJ2-7,TRBV9,ASSVVGGTDEQY
.,TRBJ1-1,TRBV7-6,ASSLLRPQGNTEAF
.,TRBJ2-7,TRBV4-1,ASSQKQGTDYEQY
.,TRBJ2-2,TRBV4-1,ASSQKFVGSAGELF
.,TRBJ1-2,TRBV6-1,ASSESFPGYT